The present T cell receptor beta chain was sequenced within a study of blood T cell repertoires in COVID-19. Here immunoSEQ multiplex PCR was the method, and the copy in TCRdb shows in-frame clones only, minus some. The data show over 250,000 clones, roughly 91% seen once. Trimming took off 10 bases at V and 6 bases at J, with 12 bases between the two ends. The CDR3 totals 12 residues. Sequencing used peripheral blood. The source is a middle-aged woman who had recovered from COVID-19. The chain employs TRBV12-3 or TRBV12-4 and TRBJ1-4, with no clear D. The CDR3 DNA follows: TGTGCCAAAGGCGGGGAGGATGAAAAACTGTTTTTT. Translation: CAKGGEDEKLFF.